The 10 T cell receptor beta chains in this list originate from one sample, sequenced in a study of cytomegalovirus exposure and HLA in healthy donors (dated by TCRdb to about 2017). The library came from the immunoSEQ multiplex PCR assay. A mixture of 60 forward primers for TCR Vbeta segments and 13 reverse primers for TCR Jbeta segments was used in the multiplex PCR. TCRdb limited this immuneACCESS table to in-frame rearrangements with V and J called. A share of clones is missing; checked studies link under half to unresolved V genes, and the rest is unexplained. Recorded for this sample are 120,000 to 150,000 clones; around 80% of them occurred a single time. The ten largest clones add up to about 6.5% of the sample. What was sequenced was PBMCs. The receptors derive from a man aged 35 to 55 in good health and CMV-seropositive.

This clone has a single count. This chain connects TRBV28 to TRBJ1-2; D remains ambiguous. Trimming took 5 bases from V and 2 from J, leaving 12 bases between them. This CDR3 has 14 amino acids. Germline V gene sequence: CDR1 MDHEN, CDR2 SYDVKM. CDR3 sequence reads: CASSDLGGNYGYTF. The CDR3 nucleotides read TGTGCCAGCAGTGACCTCGGAGGAAACTATGGCTACACCTTC.

The chain links TRBV5-8 to TRBJ1-1, with D unclear. The CDR3 is 15 residues long. V lost 3 bases to trimming and J lost 5 bases, with 17 bases between them. The germline CDR1 and CDR2 sequences are SGHTS and YDEGEE. CDR3: CASSSLHWTGTEAFF. DNA of the CDR3: TGTGCCAGCAGCTCCCTACACTGGACTGGGACTGAAGCTTTCTTT.

This clone showed up just a few times. The chain recombines TRBV28 with TRBJ2-3, with 9 positions matching TRBD2. The trim removed 6 bases at V and 1 base at J, leaving 5 bases unmatched. This CDR3 is 15 amino acids long. Per the germline V gene, CDR1 is MDHEN and CDR2 is SYDVKM. The CDR3 sequence is CASSPSGVGTDTQYF. The CDR3 DNA is TGTGCCAGCAGCCCTAGCGGGGTGGGCACAGATACGCAGTATTTT.

The V call is TRBV6-4, the J call TRBJ2-7, with TRBD1 identical over 9 bases. Germline lookup yields CDR1 MRHNA and CDR2 SNTAGT. The CDR3 length is 16 residues. J gave up 6 bases and V 4 bases, and 13 bases lay outside the gene matches. The CDR3 here is CASSADPGQGISEQYF. The CDR3 DNA is TGTGCCAGCAGTGCCGATCCGGGACAGGGCATATCCGAGCAGTACTTC.

This chain links TRBV7-2 with TRBJ2-7; 10 nucleotides agree with TRBD1. The germline V gene has CDR1 SGHTA and CDR2 FQGNSA. This CDR3 spans 14 amino acids. Losses at the gene ends were 5 bases for V and 5 bases for J; bases not matched to a gene: 6. The CDR3: CASSPGTGVHEQYF. The DNA of the CDR3 is TGTGCCAGCAGCCCCGGGACAGGGGTCCACGAGCAGTACTTC.

This chain joins TRBV7-2 and TRBJ2-3; 10 nucleotides match TRBD2. The germline V gene has CDR1 SGHTA and CDR2 FQGNSA. This CDR3 spans 16 amino acids. The V and J ends lost 6 bases and 4 bases, in that order; junction bases with no gene match: 10. Here the CDR3 reads CASRKGSGRASDTQYF. DNA of the CDR3: TGTGCCAGCAGGAAGGGAAGCGGGAGGGCCTCAGATACGCAGTATTTT.

This chain connects TRBV6-5 to TRBJ2-1, with D maybe TRBD2 (6 bases). This CDR3 is 15 amino acids long. The germline CDR1 and CDR2 sequences are MNHEY and SVGAGI. Trimming removed 2 bases at V and 3 bases at J, with 11 bases between. The CDR3 protein is CASSYTGLNYNEQFF. CDR3 nucleotides: TGTGCCAGCAGTTACACGGGACTCAACTACAATGAGCAGTTCTTC.

The chain carries TRBV19 and TRBJ1-6; D call uncertain. Germline values: CDR1 LNHDA, CDR2 SQIVND (reference sequence). Trimming stripped 11 bases from V and 8 bases from J, with 16 bases between. This CDR3 spans 13 amino acids. This chain's CDR3 is CAATGRVDSPLHF. CDR3 DNA: TGTGCCGCCACGGGGAGAGTAGATTCACCCCTCCACTTT.

The chain links TRBV5-1 to TRBJ2-1, with 10 bases aligning to TRBD2. Germline V gene lookup returns CDR1 SGHRS and CDR2 YFSETQ. This CDR3 comprises 16 residues. The V segment lost 0 bases and the J segment 7 bases; nucleotides outside the gene matches: 7. The CDR3 sequence is CASSLASGSGINEQFF. CDR3 nucleotide sequence: TGCGCCAGCAGCTTGGCTAGCGGGAGTGGAATAAATGAGCAGTTCTTC.

The chain carries TRBV5-4 and TRBJ2-5, with unresolved D. CDR3 length: 13 amino acids. Germline V gene lookup returns CDR1 SGHNT and CDR2 YYREEE (reference sequence). V lost 6 bases, J lost 5 bases, and 14 bases lay in between. In nucleotides, the CDR3 is TGTGCCAGCACCAAGGAGAGGTTGGAGACCCAGTACTTC. The encoded protein is CASTKERLETQYF.